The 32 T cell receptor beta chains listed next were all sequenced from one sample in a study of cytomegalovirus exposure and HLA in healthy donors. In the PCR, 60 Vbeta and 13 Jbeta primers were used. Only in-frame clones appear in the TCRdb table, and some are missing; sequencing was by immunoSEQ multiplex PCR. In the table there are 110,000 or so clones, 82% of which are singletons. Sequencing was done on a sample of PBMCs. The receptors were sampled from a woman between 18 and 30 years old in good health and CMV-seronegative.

CDR3 amino acids: CASSRGTGNTDTQYF. The CDR3 DNA sequence: TGCGCCAGCAGCCGCGGGACCGGGAACACAGATACGCAGTATTTT. The V call is TRBV4-1, the J call TRBJ2-3; possibly TRBD2 for D (6 bases). Trimming removed 4 bases at V and 2 bases at J, with 13 bases between. The germline V gene encodes CDR1 MGHRA and CDR2 YSYEKL. This CDR3 is built from 15 residues.

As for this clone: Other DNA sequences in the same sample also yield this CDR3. CDR3 nucleotide sequence: TGTGCCAGCAGTGACGGGGGACAGGGGGCAGATACGCAGTATTTT. Its translation is CASSDGGQGADTQYF. The rearrangement joins TRBV6-4 to TRBJ2-3; 11 nucleotides agree with TRBD1. The CDR3 runs to 15 residues. Germline V gene lookup returns CDR1 MRHNA and CDR2 SNTAGT. V lost 2 bases and J lost 4; bases outside the gene matches: 2.

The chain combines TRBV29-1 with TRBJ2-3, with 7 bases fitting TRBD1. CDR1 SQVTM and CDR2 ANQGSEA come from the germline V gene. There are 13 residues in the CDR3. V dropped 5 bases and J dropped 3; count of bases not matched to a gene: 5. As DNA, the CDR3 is TGCAGCGTTCGAAGGGGGCTTACAGATACGCAGTATTTT. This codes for CSVRRGLTDTQYF.

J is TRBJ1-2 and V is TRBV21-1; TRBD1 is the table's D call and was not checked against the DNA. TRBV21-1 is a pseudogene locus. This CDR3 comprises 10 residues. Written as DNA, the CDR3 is TGTGCCAGCAGGAGACAGGGAATTACCTTC. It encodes CASRRQGITF.

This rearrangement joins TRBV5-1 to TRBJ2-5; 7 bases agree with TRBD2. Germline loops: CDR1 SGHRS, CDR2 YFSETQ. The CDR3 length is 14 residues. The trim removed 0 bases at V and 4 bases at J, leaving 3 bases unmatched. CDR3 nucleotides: TGCGCCAGCAGCTTGGGCTCGGGGGGAGAGACCCAGTACTTC. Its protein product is CASSLGSGGETQYF.

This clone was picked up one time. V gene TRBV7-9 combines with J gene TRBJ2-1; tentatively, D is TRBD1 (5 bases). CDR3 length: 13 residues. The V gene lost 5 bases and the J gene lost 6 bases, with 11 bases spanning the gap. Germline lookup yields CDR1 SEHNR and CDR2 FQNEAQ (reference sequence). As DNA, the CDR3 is TGTGCCAGCAGCCCCCCCAGGGTCAATGAGCAGTTCTTC. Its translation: CASSPPRVNEQFF.

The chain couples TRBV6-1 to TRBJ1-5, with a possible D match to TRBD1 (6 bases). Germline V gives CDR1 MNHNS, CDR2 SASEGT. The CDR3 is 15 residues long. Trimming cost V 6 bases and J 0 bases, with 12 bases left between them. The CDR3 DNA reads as TGTGCCAGCAGGGACAGCCTATCTAGCAATCAGCCCCAGCATTTT. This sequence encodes CASRDSLSSNQPQHF.

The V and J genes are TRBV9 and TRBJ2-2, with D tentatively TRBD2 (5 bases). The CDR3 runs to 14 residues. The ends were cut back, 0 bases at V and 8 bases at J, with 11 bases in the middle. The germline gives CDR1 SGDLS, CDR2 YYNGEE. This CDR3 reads CASSVVAGPGELFF. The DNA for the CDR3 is TGTGCCAGCAGCGTAGTGGCGGGTCCGGGGGAGCTGTTTTTT.

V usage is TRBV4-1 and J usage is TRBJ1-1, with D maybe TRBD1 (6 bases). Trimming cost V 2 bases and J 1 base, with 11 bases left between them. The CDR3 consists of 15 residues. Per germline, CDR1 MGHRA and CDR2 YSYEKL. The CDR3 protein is CASSQSGQKNTEAFF. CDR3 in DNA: TGCGCCAGCAGCCAATCAGGACAGAAGAACACTGAAGCTTTCTTT.

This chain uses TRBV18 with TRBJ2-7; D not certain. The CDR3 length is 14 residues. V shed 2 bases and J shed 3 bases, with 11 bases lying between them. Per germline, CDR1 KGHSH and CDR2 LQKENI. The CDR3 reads CASSPASYNYEQYV. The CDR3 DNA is TGTGCCAGCTCACCAGCCTCTTATAACTACGAGCAGTACGTC.

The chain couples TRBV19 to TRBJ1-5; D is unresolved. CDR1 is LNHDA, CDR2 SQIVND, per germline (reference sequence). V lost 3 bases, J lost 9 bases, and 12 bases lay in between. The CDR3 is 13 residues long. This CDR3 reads CASSIQSAWPQHF. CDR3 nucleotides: TGTGCCAGTAGTATCCAGTCTGCATGGCCCCAGCATTTT.

CDR3: CASSQVGRGASAEAFF. In nucleotides, the CDR3 is TGTGCCAGCAGCCAAGTTGGCCGGGGGGCATCGGCTGAAGCTTTCTTT. V gene TRBV14 combines with J gene TRBJ1-1; D may be TRBD1 (6 bases). Trimming took off 1 base at V and 6 bases at J, with 18 bases between the two ends. The CDR3 has 16 residues. The germline gives CDR1 SGHDN, CDR2 FVKESK. Using reference TRBV14 and TRBJ1-1 for the parts outside the CDR3, the full variable domain is EAGVTQFPSHSVIEKGQTVTLRCDPISGHDNLYWYRRVMGKEIKFLLHFVKESKQDESGMPNNRFLAERTGGTYSTLKVQPAELEDSGVYFCASSQVGRGASAEAFFGQGTRLTVV.

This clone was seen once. The CDR3 region is CSVLSGGTDEQFF. The CDR3 DNA reads TGCAGCGTATTAAGCGGGGGTACCGATGAGCAGTTCTTC. The chain combines TRBV29-1 with TRBJ2-1, with 8 bases identical to TRBD2. The junction had 9 bases not matched to a gene; V was cut back by 6 bases and J by 8 bases. Germline CDR1 is SQVTM and CDR2 is ANQGSEA. The CDR3 covers 13 residues.

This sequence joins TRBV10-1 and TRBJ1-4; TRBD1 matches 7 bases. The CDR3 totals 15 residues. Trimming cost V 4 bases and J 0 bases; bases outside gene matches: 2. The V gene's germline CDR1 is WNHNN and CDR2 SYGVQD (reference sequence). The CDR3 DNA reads TGCGCCAGCAGTGTCGGGACAGCAACTAATGAAAAACTGTTTTTT. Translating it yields CASSVGTATNEKLFF.

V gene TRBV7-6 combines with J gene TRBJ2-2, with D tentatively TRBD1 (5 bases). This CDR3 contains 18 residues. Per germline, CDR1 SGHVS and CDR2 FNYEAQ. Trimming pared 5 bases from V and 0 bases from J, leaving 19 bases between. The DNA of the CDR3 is TGTGCCAGCAGCCCCTATATAGGGGCTGTAGCGAACACCGGGGAGCTGTTTTTT. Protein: CASSPYIGAVANTGELFF.

CDR3: CASSVTGDYPNEQFF. CDR3 coding DNA: TGTGCCAGCAGTGTGACAGGGGACTACCCAAATGAGCAGTTCTTC. V gene TRBV6-5 combines with J gene TRBJ2-1; perhaps TRBD1 as D (8 bases). V lost 5 bases and J 7 bases, leaving 18 bases between the germline ends. Germline CDR1 reads MNHEY; CDR2 reads SVGAGI. This CDR3 has 15 amino acids.

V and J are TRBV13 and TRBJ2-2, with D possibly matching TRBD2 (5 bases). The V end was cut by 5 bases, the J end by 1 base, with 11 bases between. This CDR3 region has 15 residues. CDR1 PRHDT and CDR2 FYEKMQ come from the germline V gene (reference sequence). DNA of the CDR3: TGTGCCAGCAGCCAGGACGGGGAGAACACCGGGGAGCTGTTTTTT. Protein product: CASSQDGENTGELFF.

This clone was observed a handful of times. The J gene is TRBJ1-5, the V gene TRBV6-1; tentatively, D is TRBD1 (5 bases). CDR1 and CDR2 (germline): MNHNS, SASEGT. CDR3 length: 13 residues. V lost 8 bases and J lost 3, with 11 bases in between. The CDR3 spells CASGGGFNQPQHF. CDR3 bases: TGTGCCAGCGGGGGAGGGTTCAATCAGCCCCAGCATTTT.

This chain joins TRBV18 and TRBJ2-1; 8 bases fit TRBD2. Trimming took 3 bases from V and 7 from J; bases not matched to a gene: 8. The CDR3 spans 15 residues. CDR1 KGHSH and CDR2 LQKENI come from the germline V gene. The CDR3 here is CASSPGSGRDNEQFF. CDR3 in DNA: TGTGCCAGCTCACCGGGCAGCGGGAGAGATAATGAGCAGTTCTTC.

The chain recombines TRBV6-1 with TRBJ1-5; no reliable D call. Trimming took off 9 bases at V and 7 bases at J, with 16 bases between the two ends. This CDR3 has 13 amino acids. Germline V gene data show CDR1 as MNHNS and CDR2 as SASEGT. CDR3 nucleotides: TGTGCCAGTCTTCTGATTCCGGAGCAGCCCCAGCATTTT. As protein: CASLLIPEQPQHF.

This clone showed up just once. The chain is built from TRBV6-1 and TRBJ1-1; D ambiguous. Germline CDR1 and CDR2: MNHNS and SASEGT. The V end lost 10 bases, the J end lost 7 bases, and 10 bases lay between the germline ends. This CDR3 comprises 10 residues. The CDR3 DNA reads TGTGCCACCCAGCGAGGTGAAGCTTTCTTT. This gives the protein CATQRGEAFF.

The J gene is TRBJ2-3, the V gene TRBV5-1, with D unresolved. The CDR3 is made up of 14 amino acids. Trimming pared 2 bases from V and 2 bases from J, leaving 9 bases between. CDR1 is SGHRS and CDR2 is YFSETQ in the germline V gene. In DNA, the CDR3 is TGCGCCAGCAGCTTTCCAGACATCACAGATACGCAGTATTTT. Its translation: CASSFPDITDTQYF.

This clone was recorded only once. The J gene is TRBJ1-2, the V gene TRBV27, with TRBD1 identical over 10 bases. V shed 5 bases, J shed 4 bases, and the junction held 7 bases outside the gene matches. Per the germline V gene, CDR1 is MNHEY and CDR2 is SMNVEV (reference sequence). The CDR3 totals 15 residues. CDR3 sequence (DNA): TGTGCCAGCAGTCCCGCCCGGGACAGGGGCTATGGCTACACCTTC. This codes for CASSPARDRGYGYTF.

In nucleotides, the CDR3 is TGTGCCATCAGGAGGGAAGGAGGGCCCCACGAGCAGTACTTC. It yields the protein CAIRREGGPHEQYF. The chain joins TRBV10-3 to TRBJ2-7; D is perhaps TRBD2 (6 bases). This CDR3 comprises 14 residues. CDR1 ENHRY and CDR2 SYGVKD come from the germline V gene. V was trimmed by 6 bases and J by 5 bases, leaving 17 bases between them.

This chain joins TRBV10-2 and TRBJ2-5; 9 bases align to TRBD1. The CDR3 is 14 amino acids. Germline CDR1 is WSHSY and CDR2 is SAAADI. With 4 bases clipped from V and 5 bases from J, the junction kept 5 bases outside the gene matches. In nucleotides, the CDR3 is TGCGCCAGCAGTGTTAACAGGGGGCCTGAGACCCAGTACTTC. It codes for CASSVNRGPETQYF.

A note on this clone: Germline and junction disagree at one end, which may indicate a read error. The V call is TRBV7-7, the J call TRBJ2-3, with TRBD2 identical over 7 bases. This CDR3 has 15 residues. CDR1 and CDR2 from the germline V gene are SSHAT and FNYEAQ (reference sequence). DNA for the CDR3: TGTGCTAGCAGCTTAGAGGCGGGAGTGACAGATACGCAGTATTTT. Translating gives CASSLEAGVTDTQYF.

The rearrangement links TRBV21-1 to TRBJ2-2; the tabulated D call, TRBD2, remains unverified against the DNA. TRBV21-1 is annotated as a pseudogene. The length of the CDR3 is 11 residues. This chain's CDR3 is CASSISGELFF. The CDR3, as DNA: TGTGCCAGCAGCATATCCGGGGAGCTGTTTTTT.

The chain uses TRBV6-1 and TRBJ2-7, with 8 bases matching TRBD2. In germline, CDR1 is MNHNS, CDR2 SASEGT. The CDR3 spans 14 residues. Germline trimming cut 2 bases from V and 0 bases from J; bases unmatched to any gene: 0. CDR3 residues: CASSETSGSYEQYV. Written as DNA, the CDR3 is TGTGCCAGCAGTGAAACTAGCGGCTCCTACGAGCAGTACGTC.

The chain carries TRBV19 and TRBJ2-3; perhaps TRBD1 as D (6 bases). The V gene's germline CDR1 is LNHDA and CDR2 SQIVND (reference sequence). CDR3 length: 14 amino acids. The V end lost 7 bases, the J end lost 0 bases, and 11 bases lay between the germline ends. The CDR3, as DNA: TGTGCCAGTAACACAGGGCATAGCACAGATACGCAGTATTTT. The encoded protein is CASNTGHSTDTQYF.

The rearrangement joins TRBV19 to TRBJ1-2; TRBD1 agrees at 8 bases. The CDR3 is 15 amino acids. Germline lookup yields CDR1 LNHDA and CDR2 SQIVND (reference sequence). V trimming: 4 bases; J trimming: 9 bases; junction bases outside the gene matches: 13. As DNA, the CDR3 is TGTGCCAGTAGTAAGGACAGGGTTCCCCTCGAGCGCTACACCTTC. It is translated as CASSKDRVPLERYTF. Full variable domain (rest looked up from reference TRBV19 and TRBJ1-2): DGGITQSPKYLFRKEGQNVTLSCEQNLNHDAMYWYRQDPGQGLRLIYYSQIVNDFQKGDIAEGYSVSREKKESFPLTVTSAQKNPTAFYLCASSKDRVPLERYTFGSGTRLTVV.

CDR3 coding DNA: TGCGCCAGCAGCCAAGGTCCAGGGTCTAATTCACCCCTCCACTTT. It encodes CASSQGPGSNSPLHF. The chain recombines TRBV4-1 with TRBJ1-6; TRBD1 is a possible D gene (5 bases). V was cut by 1 base and J by 6 bases, with 10 bases left in between. The length of the CDR3 is 15 residues. Per germline, CDR1 MGHRA and CDR2 YSYEKL.

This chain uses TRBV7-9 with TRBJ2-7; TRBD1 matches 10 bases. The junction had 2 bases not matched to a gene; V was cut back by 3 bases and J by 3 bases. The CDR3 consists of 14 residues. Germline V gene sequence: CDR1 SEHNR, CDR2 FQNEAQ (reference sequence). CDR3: CASSFGQGVYEQYF. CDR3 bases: TGTGCCAGCAGCTTCGGACAGGGGGTCTACGAGCAGTACTTC.